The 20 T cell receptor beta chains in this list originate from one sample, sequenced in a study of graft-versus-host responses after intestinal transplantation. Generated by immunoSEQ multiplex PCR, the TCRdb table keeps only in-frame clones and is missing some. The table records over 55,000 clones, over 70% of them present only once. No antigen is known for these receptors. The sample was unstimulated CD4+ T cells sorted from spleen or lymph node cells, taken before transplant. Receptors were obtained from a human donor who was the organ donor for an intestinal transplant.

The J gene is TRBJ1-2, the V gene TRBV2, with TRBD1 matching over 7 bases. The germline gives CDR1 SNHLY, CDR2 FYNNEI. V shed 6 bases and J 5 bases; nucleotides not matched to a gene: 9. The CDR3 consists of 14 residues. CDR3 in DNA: TGTGCCAGCAGCGGGGACAGTAACTATTATGGCTACACCTTC. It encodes CASSGDSNYYGYTF.

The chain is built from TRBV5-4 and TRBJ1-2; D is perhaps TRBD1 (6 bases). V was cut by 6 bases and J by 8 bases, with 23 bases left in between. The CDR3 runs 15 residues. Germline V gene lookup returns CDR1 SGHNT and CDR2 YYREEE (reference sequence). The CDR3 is CASTPLEGGRRGYTF. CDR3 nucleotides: TGTGCCAGCACCCCCTTGGAGGGGGGGCGGAGGGGCTACACCTTC.

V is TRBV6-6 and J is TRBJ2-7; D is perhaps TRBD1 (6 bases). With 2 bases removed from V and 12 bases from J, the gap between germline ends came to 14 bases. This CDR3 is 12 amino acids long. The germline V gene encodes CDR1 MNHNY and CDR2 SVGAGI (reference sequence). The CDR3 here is CASSYADSLLYV. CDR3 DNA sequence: TGTGCCAGCAGTTACGCGGACAGCCTACTGTACGTC.

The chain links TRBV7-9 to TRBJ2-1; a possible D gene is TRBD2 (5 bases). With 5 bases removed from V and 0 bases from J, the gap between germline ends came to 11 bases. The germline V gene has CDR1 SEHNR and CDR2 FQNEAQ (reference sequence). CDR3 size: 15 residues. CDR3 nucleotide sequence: TGTGCCAGCAGCCCTCTGGGGAGCTCCTACAATGAGCAGTTCTTC. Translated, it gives CASSPLGSSYNEQFF.

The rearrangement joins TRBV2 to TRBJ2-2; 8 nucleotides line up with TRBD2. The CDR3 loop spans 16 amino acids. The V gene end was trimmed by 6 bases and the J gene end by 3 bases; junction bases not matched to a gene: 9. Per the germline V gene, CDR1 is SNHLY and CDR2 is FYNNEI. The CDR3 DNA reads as TGTGCCAGCAGCCGACAGCGGGGGTCTGACACCGGGGAGCTGTTTTTT. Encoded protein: CASSRQRGSDTGELFF. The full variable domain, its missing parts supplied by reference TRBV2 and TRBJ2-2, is EPEVTQTPSHQVTQMGQEVILRCVPISNHLYFYWYRQILGQKVEFLVSFYNNEISEKSEIFDDQFSVERPDGSNFTLKIRSTKLEDSAMYFCASSRQRGSDTGELFFGEGSRLTVL.

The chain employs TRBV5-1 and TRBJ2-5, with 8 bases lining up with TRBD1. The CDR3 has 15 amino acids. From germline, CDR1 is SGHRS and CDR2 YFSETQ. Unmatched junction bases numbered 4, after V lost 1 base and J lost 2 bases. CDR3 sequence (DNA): TGCGCCAGCAGCTTGAAGCAGGGGGCACAAGAGACCCAGTACTTC. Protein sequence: CASSLKQGAQETQYF.

Here the CDR3 DNA reads TGCGCCAGCAGTCAATACTGCAGGGGGAACACTGAAGCTTTCTTT. Its protein product is CASSQYCRGNTEAFF. The V gene is TRBV23-1, the J gene TRBJ1-1, with D maybe TRBD1 (6 bases). TRBV23-1 is an open reading frame whose function is uncertain. The V end was cut by 1 base, the J end by 1 base, with 10 bases between. The CDR3 loop spans 15 amino acids.

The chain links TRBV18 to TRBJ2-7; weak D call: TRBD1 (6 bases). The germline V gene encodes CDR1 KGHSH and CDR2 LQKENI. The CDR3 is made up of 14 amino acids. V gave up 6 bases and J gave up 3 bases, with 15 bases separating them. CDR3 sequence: CASSPSRDNYEQYV. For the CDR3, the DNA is TGTGCCAGCTCGCCGAGCCGGGACAACTACGAGCAGTACGTC.

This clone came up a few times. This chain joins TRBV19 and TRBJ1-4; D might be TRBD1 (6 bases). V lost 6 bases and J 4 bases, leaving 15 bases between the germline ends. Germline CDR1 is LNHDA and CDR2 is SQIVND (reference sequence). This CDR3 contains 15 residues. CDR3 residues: CASSPRTEYNEKLFF. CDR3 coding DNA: TGTGCCAGTAGCCCCCGGACAGAGTATAATGAAAAACTGTTTTTT.

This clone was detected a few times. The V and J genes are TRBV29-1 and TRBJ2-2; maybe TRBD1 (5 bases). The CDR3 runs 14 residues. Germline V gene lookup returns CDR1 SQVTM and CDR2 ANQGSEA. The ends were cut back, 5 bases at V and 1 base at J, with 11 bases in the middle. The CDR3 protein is CSVSPQGNTGELFF. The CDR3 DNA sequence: TGCAGCGTTTCCCCTCAGGGGAACACCGGGGAGCTGTTTTTT.

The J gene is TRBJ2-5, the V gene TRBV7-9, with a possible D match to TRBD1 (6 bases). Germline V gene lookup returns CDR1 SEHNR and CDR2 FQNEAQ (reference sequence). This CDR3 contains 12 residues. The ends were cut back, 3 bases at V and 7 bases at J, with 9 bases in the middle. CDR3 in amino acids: CASSFLRGTQYF. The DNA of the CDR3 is TGTGCCAGCAGCTTCCTCAGGGGGACCCAGTACTTC.

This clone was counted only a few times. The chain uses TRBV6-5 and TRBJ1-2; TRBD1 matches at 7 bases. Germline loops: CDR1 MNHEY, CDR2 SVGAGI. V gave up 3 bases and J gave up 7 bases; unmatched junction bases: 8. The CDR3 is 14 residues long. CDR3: CASSYAGQLSGYTF. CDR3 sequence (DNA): TGTGCCAGCAGTTATGCGGGACAGCTTTCTGGCTACACCTTC.

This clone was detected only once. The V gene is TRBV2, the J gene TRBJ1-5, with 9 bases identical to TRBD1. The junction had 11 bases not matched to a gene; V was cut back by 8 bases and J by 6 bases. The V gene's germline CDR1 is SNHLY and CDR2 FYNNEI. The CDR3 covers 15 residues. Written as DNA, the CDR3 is TGTGCCAGCCACCGGGACAGGGTCTGGGGTCAGCCCCAGCATTTT. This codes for CASHRDRVWGQPQHF.

CDR3 nucleotides: TGTGCCAGCGAAACAGGGGGCGGTGGCTACACCTTC. Residues: CASETGGGGYTF. V is TRBV28 and J is TRBJ1-2; 9 positions match TRBD1. The trim removed 8 bases at V and 7 bases at J, leaving 5 bases unmatched. The germline CDR1 and CDR2 sequences are MDHEN and SYDVKM. The CDR3 contains 12 residues.

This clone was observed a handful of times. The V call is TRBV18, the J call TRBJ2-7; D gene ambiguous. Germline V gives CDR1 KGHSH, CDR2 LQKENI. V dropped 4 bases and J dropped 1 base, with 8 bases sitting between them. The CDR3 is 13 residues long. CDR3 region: CASSQQPSYEQYV. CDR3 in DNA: TGTGCCAGCTCACAACAGCCTTCCTACGAGCAGTACGTC.

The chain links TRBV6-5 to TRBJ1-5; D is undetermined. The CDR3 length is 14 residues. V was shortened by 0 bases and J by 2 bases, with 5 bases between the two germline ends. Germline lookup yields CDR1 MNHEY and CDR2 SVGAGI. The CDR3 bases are TGTGCCAGCAGTTACTCGAGGGGCAATCAGCCCCAGCATTTT. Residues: CASSYSRGNQPQHF.

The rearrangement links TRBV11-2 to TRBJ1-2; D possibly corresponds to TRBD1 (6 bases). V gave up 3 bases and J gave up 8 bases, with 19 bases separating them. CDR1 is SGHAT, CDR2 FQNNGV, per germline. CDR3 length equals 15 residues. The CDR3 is CASSLGDTWTVGYTF. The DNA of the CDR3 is TGTGCCAGCAGCTTGGGGGATACTTGGACAGTCGGCTACACCTTC. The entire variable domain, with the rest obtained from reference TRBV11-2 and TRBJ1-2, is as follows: EAGVAQSPRYKIIEKRQSVAFWCNPISGHATLYWYQQILGQGPKLLIQFQNNGVVDDSQLPKDRFSAERLKGVDSTLKIQPAKLEDSAVYLCASSLGDTWTVGYTFGSGTRLTVV.

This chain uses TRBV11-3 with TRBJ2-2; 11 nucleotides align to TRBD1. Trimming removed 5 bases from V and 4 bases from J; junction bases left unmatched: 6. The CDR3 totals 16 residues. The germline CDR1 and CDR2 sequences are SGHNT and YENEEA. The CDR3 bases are TGTGCCAGCAGCCCAGGACAGGGGGCGGGCACCGGGGAGCTGTTTTTT. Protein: CASSPGQGAGTGELFF.

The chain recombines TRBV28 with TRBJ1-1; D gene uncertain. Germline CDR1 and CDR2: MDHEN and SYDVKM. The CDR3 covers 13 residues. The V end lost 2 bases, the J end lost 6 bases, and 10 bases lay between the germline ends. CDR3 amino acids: CASSLGFQAEAFF. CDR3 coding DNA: TGTGCCAGCAGTTTAGGGTTTCAGGCTGAAGCTTTCTTT.

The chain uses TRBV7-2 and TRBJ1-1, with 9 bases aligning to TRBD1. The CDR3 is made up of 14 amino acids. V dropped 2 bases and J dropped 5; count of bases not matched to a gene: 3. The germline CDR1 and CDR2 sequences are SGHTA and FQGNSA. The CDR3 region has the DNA TGTGCCAGCAGCTTAAACAGGGGGCCAACTGAAGCTTTCTTT. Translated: CASSLNRGPTEAFF.